This entry concerns a single T cell receptor (beta chain). Its specific antigen is unknown. No per-base quality is available; no much larger clone lies one base away. These data belong to a study of T cells after yellow fever vaccination (dated by TCRdb to the late 2010s). In the study overall: The SMART-Seq v4 Ultra Low Input RNA kit was used to prepare libraries from fractions with low cell numbers. To follow T-cell clones before and after primary and booster YFV17D yellow fever vaccination, bulk TCR alpha and beta repertoires were sequenced over time. Two healthy male donors, one aged 18 to 30 and one aged 30 to 40 years, were included in the cohort. Blood was drawn at multiple timepoints before and after primary and secondary immunization, with bulk PBMC replicates and cell subsets isolated. The study at large found these results: Computational filtering was required because FACS-sorted repertoires could contain abundant contaminating clonotypes from the bulk population. Most clones expanded after primary vaccination (almost 97% of CD4 and over 80% of CD8) were re-detected after the booster, suggesting that broad memory maintenance occurred. Because the study included only a couple of donors, the extent to which the findings can be generalized is limited. A small fraction of clonotypes showed up in both the CD4 and CD8 compartments, probably as a result of convergent recombination. Compared with the primary T-cell response, the secondary T-cell response was weaker but faster, peaking on day 5 rather than day 15.

Taken with the paper, the label for treatment or condition translates to: live attenuated yellow fever vaccine strain. A standard Ficoll-Paque protocol was used to isolate PBMCs from peripheral blood. Dynabeads CD4 and CD8 positive selection kits were used to isolate CD4 and CD8 T-cell fractions. TriZol was used to extract RNA from bulk PBMCs, CD4 and CD8 fractions, and dextramer-positive and dextramer-negative fractions. TCR cDNA was made using 5'RACE template switching, a step that added a universal primer site and unique molecular identifiers. Priming for cDNA synthesis came from both the TCR alpha and TCR beta constant segments. Libraries were amplified in two PCR steps, with sample barcodes and sequencing adapters added in the second step. Libraries were sequenced on Illumina HiSeq 2500 (2x100 bp) or NovaSeq (2x150 bp). Processing in the source paper ran as follows. Demultiplexing of reads and collapsing into UMI consensus sequences were performed with MIGEC, and V(D)J alignment was carried out with MiXCR. Vaccine-responding clonotypes were defined with edgeR using replicate PBMC samples, requiring FDR below 0.01 and a log2 fold change above 5 up to day 15. Bulk clonotypes were assigned CD4 or CD8 identity according to which sequenced CD4 or CD8 repertoire held them at higher abundance. In-frame beta chains were kept once TCRdb had trimmed the public reads at Q25 with fastp and called clones with MiXCR. Each CDR3 protein gets just one entry, which takes the most common genes and DNA from the rows behind it. Here the V and J calls rest on TCRdb's processing, not on the authors' analysis. The sample records 250,000 to 300,000 distinct CDR3 sequences, roughly 13% of which are singletons. 0.4% to 0.65% of the sample goes to the ten largest clones.

At the junction V is shortened by 4 bases and J by 0 bases, with 10 bases in between. The CDR3 measures 15 amino acids from cysteine to phenylalanine. The entry retains the CDR3 DNA only, 45 bases that are in frame from base 1. CDR1 and CDR2 are drawn from the germline V gene: KGHDR, SFDVKD. This TCR derives from a man younger than 40 who received the YFV17D yellow fever vaccine. This specimen was CD4+ T cells sorted from PBMCs, taken 45 days after the yellow fever booster vaccination. The V and J segments used are TRBV24-1 and TRBJ2-3, with the D gene call left open. The DNA sequence is as follows: TGTGCCACCAGTGACTCCGAGGACAGCACAGATACGCAGTATTTT. Its translation is CATSDSEDSTDTQYF.